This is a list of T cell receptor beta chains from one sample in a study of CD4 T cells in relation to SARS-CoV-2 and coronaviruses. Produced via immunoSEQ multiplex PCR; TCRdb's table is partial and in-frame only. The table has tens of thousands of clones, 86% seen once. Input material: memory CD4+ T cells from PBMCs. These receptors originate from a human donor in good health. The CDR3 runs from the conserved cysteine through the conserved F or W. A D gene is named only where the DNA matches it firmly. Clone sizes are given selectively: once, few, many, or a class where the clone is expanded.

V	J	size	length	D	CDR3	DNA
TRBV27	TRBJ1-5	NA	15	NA	CASSLAPYSNQPQHF	TGTGCCAGCAGTTTAGCGCCTTATAGCAATCAGCCCCAGCATTTT
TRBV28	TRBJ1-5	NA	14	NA	CASTKGGVSQPQHF	TGTGCCAGCACTAAAGGAGGGGTGAGTCAGCCCCAGCATTTT
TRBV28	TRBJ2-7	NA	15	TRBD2	CASSPGGLSSYEQYF	TGTGCCAGCAGTCCGGGGGGACTGAGCTCCTACGAGCAGTACTTC
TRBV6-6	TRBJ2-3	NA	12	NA	CASTTGTDTQYF	TGTGCCAGCACAACGGGCACAGATACGCAGTATTTT
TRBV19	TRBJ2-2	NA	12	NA	CASSIHTGELFF	TGTGCCAGTAGTATCCACACCGGGGAGCTGTTTTTT
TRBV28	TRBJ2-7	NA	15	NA	CASRLRRLETYEQYF	TGTGCCAGCAGATTACGTAGACTGGAGACCTACGAGCAGTACTTC
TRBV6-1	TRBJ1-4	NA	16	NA	CASSERLMGTNEKLFF	TGTGCCAGCAGTGAACGGCTAATGGGGACTAATGAAAAACTGTTTTTT
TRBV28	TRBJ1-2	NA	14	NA	CASRNPPAGYGYTF	TGTGCCAGCAGGAACCCCCCGGCAGGCTATGGCTACACCTTC
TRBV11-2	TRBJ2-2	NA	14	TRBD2	CASSLLAGGGELFF	TGTGCCAGCAGCTTACTAGCGGGGGGCGGGGAGCTGTTTTTT
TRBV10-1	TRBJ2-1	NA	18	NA	CASSETRGLFRSALEQFF	TGCGCCAGCAGTGAGACCAGGGGACTCTTCAGATCAGCCCTTGAGCAGTTCTTC
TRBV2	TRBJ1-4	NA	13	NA	CASTFQPGEKLFF	TGTGCCAGCACCTTTCAACCGGGTGAAAAACTGTTTTTT
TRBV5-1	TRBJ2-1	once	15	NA	CASSLGGFSYNEQFF	TGCGCCAGCAGCTTGGGAGGTTTCTCCTACAATGAGCAGTTCTTC
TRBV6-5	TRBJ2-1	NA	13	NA	CASSTLDKHEQFF	TGTGCCAGCAGTACTTTGGACAAGCATGAGCAGTTCTTC
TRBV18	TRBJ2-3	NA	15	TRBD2	CASSHGTRGLDTQYF	TGTGCCAGCTCTCATGGGACTAGGGGTTTGGATACGCAGTATTTT
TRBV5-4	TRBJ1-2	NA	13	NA	CASSSSRERGYTF	TGTGCCAGCAGCTCCTCCAGGGAGAGGGGCTACACCTTC
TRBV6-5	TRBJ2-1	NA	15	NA	CASSYRVVGYNEQFF	TGTGCCAGCAGTTACAGGGTCGTAGGCTACAATGAGCAGTTCTTC
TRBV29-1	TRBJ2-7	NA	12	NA	CSVVFGRYEQYF	TGCAGCGTTGTTTTTGGACGCTACGAGCAGTACTTC
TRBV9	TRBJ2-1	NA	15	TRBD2	CTSSVSSGSLNEQFF	TGTACCAGCAGCGTTAGTAGCGGGAGCCTCAATGAGCAGTTCTTC
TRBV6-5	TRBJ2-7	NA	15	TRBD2	CASTGGGRTSYEQYF	TGTGCCAGCACCGGGGGGGGCAGGACCTCCTACGAGCAGTACTTC
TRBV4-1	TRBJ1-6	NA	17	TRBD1	CASSQPLVWDRGSPLHF	TGCGCCAGCAGCCAGCCCCTGGTTTGGGACAGGGGATCACCCCTCCACTTT
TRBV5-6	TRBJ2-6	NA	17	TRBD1	CASSTIQTGSGANVLTF	TGTGCCAGCAGCACCATCCAGACAGGGTCTGGGGCCAACGTCCTGACTTTC
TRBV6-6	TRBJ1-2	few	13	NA	CASASGGDYGYTF	TGTGCCAGCGCTTCGGGGGGAGACTATGGCTACACCTTC
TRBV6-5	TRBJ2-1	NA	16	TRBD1	CASSYSSGTGYNEQFF	TGTGCCAGCAGTTACTCCTCAGGGACAGGGTACAATGAGCAGTTCTTC
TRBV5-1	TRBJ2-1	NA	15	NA	CASSLVSDRGNEQFF	TGCGCCAGCAGCTTGGTGTCGGACCGGGGCAATGAGCAGTTCTTC
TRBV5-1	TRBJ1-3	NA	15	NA	CASSLGTGIGNTIYF	TGCGCCAGCAGCTTGGGAACAGGGATCGGAAACACCATATATTTT
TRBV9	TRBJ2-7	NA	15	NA	CASSVGRVGSYEQYF	TGTGCCAGCAGCGTCGGGAGAGTAGGTTCCTACGAGCAGTACTTC
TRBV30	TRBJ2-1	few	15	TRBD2	CAWSVLAGGGNEQFF	TGTGCCTGGAGTGTCCTAGCGGGAGGGGGCAATGAGCAGTTCTTC
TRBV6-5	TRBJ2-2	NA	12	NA	CASPYGPGELFF	TGTGCCAGCCCCTACGGCCCCGGGGAGCTGTTTTTT
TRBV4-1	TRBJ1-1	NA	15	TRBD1	CASSRGDRGNTEAFF	TGCGCCAGCAGCCGGGGAGACAGGGGGAACACTGAAGCTTTCTTT
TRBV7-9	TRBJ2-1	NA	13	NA	CASSFRSYNEQFF	TGTGCCAGCAGCTTTCGCTCCTACAATGAGCAGTTCTTC
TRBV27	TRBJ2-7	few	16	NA	CASSSLQGYLSYEQYF	TGTGCCAGCAGTAGCTTACAGGGATATCTTTCCTACGAGCAGTACTTC
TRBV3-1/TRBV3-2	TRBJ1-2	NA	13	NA	CASSQRVNYGYTF	TGTGCCAGCAGCCAAAGGGTTAACTATGGCTACACCTTC
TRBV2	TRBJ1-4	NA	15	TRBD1	CASRYGTGGVEKLFF	TGTGCCAGCAGATACGGGACAGGGGGTGTTGAAAAACTGTTTTTT
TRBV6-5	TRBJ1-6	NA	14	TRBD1	CASSYGGQNSPLHF	TGTGCCAGCAGTTACGGGGGACAGAATTCACCCCTCCACTTT
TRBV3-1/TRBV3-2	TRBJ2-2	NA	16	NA	CASSHLLAGSTGELFF	TGTGCCAGCAGCCACCTGCTGGCCGGGAGCACCGGGGAGCTGTTTTTT
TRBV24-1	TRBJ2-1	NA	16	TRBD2	CATSDPGLAAYNEQFF	TGTGCCACCAGTGATCCCGGACTAGCGGCCTACAATGAGCAGTTCTTC
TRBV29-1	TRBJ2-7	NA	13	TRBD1	CSALDRGNHEQYF	TGCAGCGCCCTGGACAGGGGGAACCACGAGCAGTACTTC
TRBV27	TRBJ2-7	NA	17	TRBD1	CASSLKVMDRGCDEQYF	TGTGCCAGCAGTTTGAAGGTAATGGACAGGGGGTGCGACGAGCAGTACTTC
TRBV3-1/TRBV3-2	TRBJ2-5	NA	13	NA	CASSQSRKETQYF	TGTGCCAGCAGCCAGAGTAGGAAAGAGACCCAGTACTTC
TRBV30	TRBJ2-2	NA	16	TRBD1	CAWSARDRAATGELFF	TGTGCCTGGAGTGCCCGGGACAGGGCGGCCACCGGGGAGCTGTTTTTT